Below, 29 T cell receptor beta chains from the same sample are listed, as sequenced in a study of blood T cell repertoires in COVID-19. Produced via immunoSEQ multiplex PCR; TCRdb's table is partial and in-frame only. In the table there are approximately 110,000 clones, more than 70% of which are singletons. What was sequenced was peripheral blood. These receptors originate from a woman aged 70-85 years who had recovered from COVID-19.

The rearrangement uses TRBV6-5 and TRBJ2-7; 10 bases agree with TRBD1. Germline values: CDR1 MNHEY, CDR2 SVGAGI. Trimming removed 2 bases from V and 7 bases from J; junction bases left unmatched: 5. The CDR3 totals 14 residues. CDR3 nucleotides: TGTGCCAGCAGTTACGACAGGGGGCGAATGGAGCAGTACTTC. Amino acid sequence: CASSYDRGRMEQYF.

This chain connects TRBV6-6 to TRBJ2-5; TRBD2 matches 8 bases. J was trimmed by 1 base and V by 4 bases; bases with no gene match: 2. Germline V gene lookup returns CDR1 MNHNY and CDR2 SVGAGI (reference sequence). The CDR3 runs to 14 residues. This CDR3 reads CASSWRGAQETQYF. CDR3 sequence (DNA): TGTGCCAGCAGTTGGCGGGGGGCCCAAGAGACCCAGTACTTC.

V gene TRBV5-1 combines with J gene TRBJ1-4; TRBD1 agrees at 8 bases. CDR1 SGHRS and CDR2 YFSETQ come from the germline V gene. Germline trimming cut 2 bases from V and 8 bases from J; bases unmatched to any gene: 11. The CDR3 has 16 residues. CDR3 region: CASSLLGQGGGEKLFF. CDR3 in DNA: TGCGCCAGCAGCTTACTCGGACAGGGTGGAGGGGAAAAACTGTTTTTT.

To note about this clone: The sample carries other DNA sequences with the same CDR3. The CDR3 is CASSQLYEQYF. The CDR3 DNA sequence: TGTGCCAGCAGCCAACTGTACGAGCAGTACTTC. The chain couples TRBV3-1 (or the pseudogene TRBV3-2) to TRBJ2-7; D is undetermined. Germline V gene lookup returns CDR1 LGHDT and CDR2 YNNKEL (reference sequence). V was clipped by 2 bases and J by 4 bases, with 3 bases between them. The CDR3 is made up of 11 amino acids.

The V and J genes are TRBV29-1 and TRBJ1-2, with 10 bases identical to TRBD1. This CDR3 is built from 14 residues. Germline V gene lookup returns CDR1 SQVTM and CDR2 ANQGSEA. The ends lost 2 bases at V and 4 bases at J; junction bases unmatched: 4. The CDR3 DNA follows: TGCAGCGTTGAAAGGGACAGGGGAGTCTATGGCTACACCTTC. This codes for CSVERDRGVYGYTF.

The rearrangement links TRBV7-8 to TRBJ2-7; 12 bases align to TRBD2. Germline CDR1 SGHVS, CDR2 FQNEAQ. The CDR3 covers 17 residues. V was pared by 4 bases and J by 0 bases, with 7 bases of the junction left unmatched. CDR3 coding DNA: TGTGCCAGCAGCTCGAGACTAGCGGGGGCTTCCTCCTACGAGCAGTACTTC. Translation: CASSSRLAGASSYEQYF.

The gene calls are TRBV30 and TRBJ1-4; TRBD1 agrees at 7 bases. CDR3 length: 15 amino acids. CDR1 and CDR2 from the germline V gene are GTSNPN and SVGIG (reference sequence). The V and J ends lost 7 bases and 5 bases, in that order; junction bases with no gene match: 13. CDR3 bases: TGTGCCTCCGATTTCTTACAGGGGATAAATGAAAAACTGTTTTTT. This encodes CASDFLQGINEKLFF.

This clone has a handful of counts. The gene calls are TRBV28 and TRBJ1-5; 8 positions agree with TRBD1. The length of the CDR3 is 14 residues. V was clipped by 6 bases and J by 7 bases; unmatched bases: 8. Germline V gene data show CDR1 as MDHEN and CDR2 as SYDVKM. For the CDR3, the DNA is TGTGCCAGCAGAGTGGGGACAGGTGGGCAGCCCCAGCATTTT. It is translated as CASRVGTGGQPQHF.

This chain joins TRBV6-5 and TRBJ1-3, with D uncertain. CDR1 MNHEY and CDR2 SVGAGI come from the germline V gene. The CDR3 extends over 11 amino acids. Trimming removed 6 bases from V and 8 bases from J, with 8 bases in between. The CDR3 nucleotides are TGTGCCAGCAGCCGCGGAGACACCATATATTTT. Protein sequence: CASSRGDTIYF.

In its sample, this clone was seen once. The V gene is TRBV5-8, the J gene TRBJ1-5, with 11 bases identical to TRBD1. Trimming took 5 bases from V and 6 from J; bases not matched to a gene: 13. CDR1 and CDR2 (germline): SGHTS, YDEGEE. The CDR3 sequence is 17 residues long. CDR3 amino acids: CASSLDRGRRRGQPQHF. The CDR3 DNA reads TGTGCCAGCAGTCTGGACAGGGGGCGCCGCCGGGGTCAGCCCCAGCATTTT.

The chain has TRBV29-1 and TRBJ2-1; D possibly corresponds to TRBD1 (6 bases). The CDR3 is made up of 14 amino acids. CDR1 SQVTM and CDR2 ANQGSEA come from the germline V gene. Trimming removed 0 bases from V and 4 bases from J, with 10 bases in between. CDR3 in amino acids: CSVEDRGQYNEQFF. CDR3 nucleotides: TGCAGCGTTGAAGATAGAGGACAGTACAATGAGCAGTTCTTC.

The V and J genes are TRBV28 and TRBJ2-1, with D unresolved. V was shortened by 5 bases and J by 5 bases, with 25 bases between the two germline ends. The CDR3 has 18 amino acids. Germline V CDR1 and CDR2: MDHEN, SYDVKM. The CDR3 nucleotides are TGTGCCAGCAGTCGCTGGGCAGGCCGCTCCGAGTCCAACAATGAGCAGTTCTTC. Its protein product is CASSRWAGRSESNNEQFF.

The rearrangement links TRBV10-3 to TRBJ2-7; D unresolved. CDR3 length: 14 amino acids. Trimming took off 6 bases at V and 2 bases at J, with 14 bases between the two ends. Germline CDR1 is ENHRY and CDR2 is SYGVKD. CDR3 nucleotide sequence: TGTGCCATCAGCCCAGAACCTGACACCTACGAGCAGTACTTC. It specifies CAISPEPDTYEQYF.

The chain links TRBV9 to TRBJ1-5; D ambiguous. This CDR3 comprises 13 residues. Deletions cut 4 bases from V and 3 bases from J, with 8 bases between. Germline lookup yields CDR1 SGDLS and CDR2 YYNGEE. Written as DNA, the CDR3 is TGTGCCAGCAGCTCTATCACCAATCAGCCCCAGCATTTT. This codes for CASSSITNQPQHF.

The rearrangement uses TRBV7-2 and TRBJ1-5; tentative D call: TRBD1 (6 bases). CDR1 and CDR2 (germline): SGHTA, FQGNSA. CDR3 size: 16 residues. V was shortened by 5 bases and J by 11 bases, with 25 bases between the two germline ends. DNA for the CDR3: TGTGCCAGCAGCCCCAGGGCGGGGGCTCTCGGCATGACCCAGCATTTT. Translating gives CASSPRAGALGMTQHF.

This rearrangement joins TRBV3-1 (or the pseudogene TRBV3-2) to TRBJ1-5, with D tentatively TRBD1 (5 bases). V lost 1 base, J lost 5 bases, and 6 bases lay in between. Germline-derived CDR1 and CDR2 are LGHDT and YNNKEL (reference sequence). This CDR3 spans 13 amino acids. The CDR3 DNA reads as TGTGCCAGCAGCCAAGGGGGGGATCAGCCCCAGCATTTT. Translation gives CASSQGGDQPQHF.

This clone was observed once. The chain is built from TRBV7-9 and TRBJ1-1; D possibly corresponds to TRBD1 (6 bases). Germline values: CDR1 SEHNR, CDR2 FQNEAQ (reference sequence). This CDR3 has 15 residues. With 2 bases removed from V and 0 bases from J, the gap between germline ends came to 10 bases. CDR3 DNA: TGTGCCAGCAGCTTAAGGGGGGGCATGAACACTGAAGCTTTCTTT. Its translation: CASSLRGGMNTEAFF.

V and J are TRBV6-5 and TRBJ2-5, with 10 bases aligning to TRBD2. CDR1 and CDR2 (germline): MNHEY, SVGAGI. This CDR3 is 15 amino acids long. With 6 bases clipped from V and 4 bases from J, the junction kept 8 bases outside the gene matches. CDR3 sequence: CASRISGGPGETQYF. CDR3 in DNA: TGTGCCAGCAGGATTAGCGGGGGGCCGGGAGAGACCCAGTACTTC.

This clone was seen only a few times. This CDR3 reads CASSLVQGRVNYGYTF. The DNA of the CDR3 is TGTGCCAGCAGCTTAGTGCAGGGTCGGGTTAACTATGGCTACACCTTC. The chain has TRBV11-2 and TRBJ1-2, with D possibly TRBD1 on 5 matching bases. Germline V gene data show CDR1 as SGHAT and CDR2 as FQNNGV. V was clipped by 1 base and J by 1 base, with 13 bases between them. The CDR3 covers 16 residues.

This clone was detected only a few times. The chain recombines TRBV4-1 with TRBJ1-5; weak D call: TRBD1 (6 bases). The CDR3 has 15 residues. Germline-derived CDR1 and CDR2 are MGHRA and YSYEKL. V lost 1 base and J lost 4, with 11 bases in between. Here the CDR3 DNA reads TGCGCCAGCAGCCAAGGTCAGACAGGAAATCAGCCCCAGCATTTT. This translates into CASSQGQTGNQPQHF.

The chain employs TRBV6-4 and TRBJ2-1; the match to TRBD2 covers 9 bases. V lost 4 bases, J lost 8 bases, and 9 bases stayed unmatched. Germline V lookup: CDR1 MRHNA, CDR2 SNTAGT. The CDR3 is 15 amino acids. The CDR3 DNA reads TGTGCCAGCAGTGCGGCGGGACTAGCTGCTGATGAGCAGTTCTTC. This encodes CASSAAGLAADEQFF.

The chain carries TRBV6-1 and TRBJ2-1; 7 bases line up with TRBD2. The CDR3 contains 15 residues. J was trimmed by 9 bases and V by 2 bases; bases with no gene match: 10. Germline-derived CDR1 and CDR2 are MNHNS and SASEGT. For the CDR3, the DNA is TGTGCCAGCAGTGAAAGCTGGGCAGGGACTACTGAGCAGTTCTTC. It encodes CASSESWAGTTEQFF.

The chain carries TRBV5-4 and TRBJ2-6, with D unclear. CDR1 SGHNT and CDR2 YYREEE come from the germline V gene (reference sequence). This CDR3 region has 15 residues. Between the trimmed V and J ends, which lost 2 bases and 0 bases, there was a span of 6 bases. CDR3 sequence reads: CASSFSVSGANVLTF. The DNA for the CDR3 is TGTGCCAGCAGCTTCAGTGTCTCTGGGGCCAACGTCCTGACTTTC.

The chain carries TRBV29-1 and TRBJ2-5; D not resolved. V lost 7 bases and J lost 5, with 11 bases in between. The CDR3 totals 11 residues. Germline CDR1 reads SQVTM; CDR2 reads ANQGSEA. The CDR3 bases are TGCAGCGGAGGCGGTGGGGAGACCCAGTACTTC. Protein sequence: CSGGGGETQYF. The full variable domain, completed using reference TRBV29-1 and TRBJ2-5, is SAVISQKPSRDICQRGTSLTIQCQVDSQVTMMFWYRQQPGQSLTLIATANQGSEATYESGFVIDKFPISRPNLTFSTLTVSNMSPEDSSIYLCSGGGGETQYFGPGTRLLVL.

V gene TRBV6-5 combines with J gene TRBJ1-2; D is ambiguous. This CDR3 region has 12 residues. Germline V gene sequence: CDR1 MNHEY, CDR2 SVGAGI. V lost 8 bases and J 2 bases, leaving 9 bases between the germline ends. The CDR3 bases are TGTGCCAGCGGGGAGGGAAACTATGGCTACACCTTC. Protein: CASGEGNYGYTF.

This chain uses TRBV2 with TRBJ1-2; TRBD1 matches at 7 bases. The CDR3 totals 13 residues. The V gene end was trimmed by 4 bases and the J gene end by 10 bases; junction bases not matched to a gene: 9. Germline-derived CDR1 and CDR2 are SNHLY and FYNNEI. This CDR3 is CASSAGGWPPYTF. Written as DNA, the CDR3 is TGTGCCAGCAGTGCAGGGGGTTGGCCACCCTACACCTTC.

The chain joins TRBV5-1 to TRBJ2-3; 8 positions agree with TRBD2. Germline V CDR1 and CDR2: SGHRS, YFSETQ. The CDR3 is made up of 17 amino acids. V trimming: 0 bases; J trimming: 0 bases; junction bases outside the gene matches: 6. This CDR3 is CASSLGGGPKSTDTQYF. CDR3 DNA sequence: TGCGCCAGCAGCTTGGGCGGGGGGCCTAAAAGCACAGATACGCAGTATTTT.

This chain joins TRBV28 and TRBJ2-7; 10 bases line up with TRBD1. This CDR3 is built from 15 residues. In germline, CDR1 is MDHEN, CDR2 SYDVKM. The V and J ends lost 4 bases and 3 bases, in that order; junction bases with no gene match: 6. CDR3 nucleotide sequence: TGTGCCAGCAGTTCTGGGGACAGGGGAGGCTACGAGCAGTACTTC. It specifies CASSSGDRGGYEQYF.

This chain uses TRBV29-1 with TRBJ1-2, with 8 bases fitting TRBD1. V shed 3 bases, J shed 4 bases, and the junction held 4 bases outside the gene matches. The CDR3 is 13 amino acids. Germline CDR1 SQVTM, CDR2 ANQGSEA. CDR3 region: CSVEQGAGYGYTF. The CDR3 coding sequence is TGCAGCGTTGAGCAGGGGGCGGGCTATGGCTACACCTTC.